This T cell receptor beta chain was documented in a study of blood T cell repertoires in COVID-19. As processed by the authors: Reference gene primer amplification gave estimated nucleated cell counts. Clones were read by immunoSEQ multiplex PCR, and TCRdb kept only the in-frame ones, dropping some. V, J and clone size reflect that table, while D and trimming were determined from the DNA. Of around 130,000 clones in the sample, more than 75% are singletons; the top ten hold around 4.2%. V was cut by 2 bases and J by 2 bases, with 20 bases left in between. This CDR3 is 18 amino acids long. Germline V CDR1 and CDR2: ENHRY, SYGVKD.

Sequencing was done on a sample of peripheral blood. This chain connects TRBV10-3 to TRBJ2-3; no clear D gene. This clonotype originated in a man in his 60s with acute or convalescent COVID-19. The CDR3 loop is CAISEGSRFRHTTDTQYF. The CDR3 bases are TGTGCCATCAGTGAGGGCAGTAGGTTCAGACACACCACAGATACGCAGTATTTT.